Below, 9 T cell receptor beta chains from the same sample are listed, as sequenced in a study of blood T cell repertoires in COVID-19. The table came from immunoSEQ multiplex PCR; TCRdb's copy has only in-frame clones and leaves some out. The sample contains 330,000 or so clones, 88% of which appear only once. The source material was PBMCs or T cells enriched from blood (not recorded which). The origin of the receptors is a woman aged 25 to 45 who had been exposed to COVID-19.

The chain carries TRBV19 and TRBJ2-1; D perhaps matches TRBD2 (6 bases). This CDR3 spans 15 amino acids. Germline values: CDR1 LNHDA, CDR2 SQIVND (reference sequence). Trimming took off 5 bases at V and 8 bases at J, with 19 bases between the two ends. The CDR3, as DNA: TGTGCCAGTAGTCGGCGACGGGAGAGCTTTGATGAGCAGTTCTTC. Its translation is CASSRRRESFDEQFF.

The CDR3 is CASSLEGDRGTDTQYF. Written as DNA, the CDR3 is TGTGCCAGCAGCTTAGAGGGGGACAGGGGCACAGATACGCAGTATTTT. This chain uses TRBV11-3 with TRBJ2-3; 9 bases match TRBD1. This CDR3 contains 16 residues. The trim removed 0 bases at V and 1 base at J, leaving 2 bases unmatched. CDR1 is SGHNT and CDR2 is YENEEA in the germline V gene.

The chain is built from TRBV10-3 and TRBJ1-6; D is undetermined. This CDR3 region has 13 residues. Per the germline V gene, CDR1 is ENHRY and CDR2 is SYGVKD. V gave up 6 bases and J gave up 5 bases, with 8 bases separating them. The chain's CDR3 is CAISDKHNSPLHF. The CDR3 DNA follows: TGTGCCATCAGCGACAAGCATAATTCACCCCTCCACTTT.

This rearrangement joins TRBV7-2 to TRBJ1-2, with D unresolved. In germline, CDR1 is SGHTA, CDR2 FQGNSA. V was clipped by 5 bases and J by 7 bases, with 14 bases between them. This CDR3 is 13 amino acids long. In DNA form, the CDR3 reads TGTGCCAGCAGCCCTATTACCACGGGTGGCTACACCTTC. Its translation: CASSPITTGGYTF.

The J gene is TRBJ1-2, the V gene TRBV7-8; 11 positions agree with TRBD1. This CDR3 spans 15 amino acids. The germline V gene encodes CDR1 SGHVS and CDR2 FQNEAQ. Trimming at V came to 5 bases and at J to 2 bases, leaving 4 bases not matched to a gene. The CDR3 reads CASSEGQGENYGYTF. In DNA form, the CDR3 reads TGTGCCAGCAGCGAGGGACAGGGGGAAAACTATGGCTACACCTTC.

This CDR3 reads CASHWDWMGKPQETQYF. Here the CDR3 DNA reads TGTGCCAGCCACTGGGACTGGATGGGCAAACCCCAAGAGACCCAGTACTTC. V is TRBV28 and J is TRBJ2-5; TRBD2 might be the D (6 bases). The germline V gene encodes CDR1 MDHEN and CDR2 SYDVKM. V was pared by 8 bases and J by 1 base, with 23 bases between. CDR3 length equals 17 residues.

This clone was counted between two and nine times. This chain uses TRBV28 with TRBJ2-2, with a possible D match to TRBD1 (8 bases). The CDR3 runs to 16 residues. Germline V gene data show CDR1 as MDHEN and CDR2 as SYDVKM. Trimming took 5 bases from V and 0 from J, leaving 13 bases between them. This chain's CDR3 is CASSTGGQANTGELFF. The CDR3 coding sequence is TGTGCCAGCAGTACGGGGGGACAGGCGAACACCGGGGAGCTGTTTTTT.

CDR3 amino acids: CAISGTESTGELFF. CDR3 nucleotides: TGTGCCATCAGTGGGACAGAATCCACCGGGGAGCTGTTTTTT. The J gene is TRBJ2-2, the V gene TRBV10-3; perhaps TRBD1 as D (6 bases). The CDR3 spans 14 residues. The V end was cut by 4 bases, the J end by 4 bases, with 10 bases between. Germline V gene data show CDR1 as ENHRY and CDR2 as SYGVKD.

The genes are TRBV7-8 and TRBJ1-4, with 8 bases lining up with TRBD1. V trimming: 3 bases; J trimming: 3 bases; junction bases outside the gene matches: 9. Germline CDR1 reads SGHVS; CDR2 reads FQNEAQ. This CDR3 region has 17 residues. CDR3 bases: TGTGCCAGCAGCTTGACCGGACAGGGAAGGTCTAATGAAAAACTGTTTTTT. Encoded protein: CASSLTGQGRSNEKLFF.